This T cell receptor (beta chain) emerged from a study of T cell responses to AZD1222 COVID-19 vaccine. Study-level points and caveats: Only 5 to 7 individuals given AZD1222 were seropositive at baseline. Regions 160-218 and 743-854 dominated among vaccine-associated CD4 TCRs spanning spike.

Clones were read by immunoSEQ multiplex PCR, and TCRdb kept only the in-frame ones, dropping some. This table has roughly 160,000 clones, approximately 90% appearing once. Deletions cut 6 bases from V and 0 bases from J, with 8 bases between. CDR3 size: 13 residues. Germline CDR1 LNHDA, CDR2 SQIVND (reference sequence). As regards this clone: No antigen is known for it.

Combined were second doses at about 4 or about 12 weeks. The chain carries TRBV19 and TRBJ1-1; D gene uncertain. The clonotype comes from an adult who received the AZD1222 COVID-19 vaccine. Material: peripheral blood, obtained 28 days after the second AZD1222 dose. CDR3 sequence reads: CASSETLNTEAFF. CDR3 sequence (DNA): TGTGCCAGTAGCGAAACCCTGAACACTGAAGCTTTCTTT. The full variable domain, with the rest looked up from reference TRBV19 and TRBJ1-1, is DGGITQSPKYLFRKEGQNVTLSCEQNLNHDAMYWYRQDPGQGLRLIYYSQIVNDFQKGDIAEGYSVSREKKESFPLTVTSAQKNPTAFYLCASSETLNTEAFFGQGTRLTVV.